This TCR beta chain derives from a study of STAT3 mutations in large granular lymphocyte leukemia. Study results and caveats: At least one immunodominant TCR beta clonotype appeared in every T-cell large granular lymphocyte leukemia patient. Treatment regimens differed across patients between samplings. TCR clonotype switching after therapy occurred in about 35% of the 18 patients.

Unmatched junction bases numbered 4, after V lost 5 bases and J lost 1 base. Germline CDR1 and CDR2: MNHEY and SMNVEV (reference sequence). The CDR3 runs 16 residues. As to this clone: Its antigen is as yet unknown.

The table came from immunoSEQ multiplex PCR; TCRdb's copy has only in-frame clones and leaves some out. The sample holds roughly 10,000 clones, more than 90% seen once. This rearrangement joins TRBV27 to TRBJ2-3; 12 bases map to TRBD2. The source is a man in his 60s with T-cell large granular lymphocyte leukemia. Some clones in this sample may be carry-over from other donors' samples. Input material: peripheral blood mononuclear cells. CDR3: CASSDRTSGGTDTQYF. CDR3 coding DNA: TGTGCCAGCAGTGACAGGACTAGCGGGGGCACAGATACGCAGTATTTT.